This is a list of T cell receptor beta chains from one sample in a study of cytomegalovirus exposure and HLA in healthy donors. Repertoires were generated with immunoSEQ multiplex PCR, while TCRdb's copy carries only in-frame clones and drops some. The sample consists of 130,000 or so clones, about 88% of them appearing once. The sequencing input was PBMCs. These receptors came from a woman aged 18-35 years in good health and CMV-seropositive. The CDR3 runs from the conserved cysteine through the conserved F or W. A D gene is named only where the DNA matches it firmly. The listing skips clone size in some rows; elsewhere it reads once, few, many or a size class.

TRBJ2-1 | . | once | TRBV6-1 | 15 | TGTGCCAGCAGTGATTTCGGGGTACTGGGCAATGAGCAGTTCTTC | CASSDFGVLGNEQFF
TRBJ2-7 | . | . | TRBV15 | 14 | TGTGCCACCAGCAGAGATGGTGGCTTCTACGAGCAGTACTTC | CATSRDGGFYEQYF
TRBJ1-6 | TRBD1 | few | TRBV19 | 15 | TGTGCCAGTAGTCCGGGGACAGGCCGTAATTCACCCCTCCACTTT | CASSPGTGRNSPLHF
TRBJ2-1 | . | once | TRBV7-2 | 14 | TGTGCCAGCAGCTTAAGGGCAGGGCGGAATGAGCAGTTCTTC | CASSLRAGRNEQFF
TRBJ2-5 | . | . | TRBV5-1 | 17 | TGCGCCAGCAGCTCGGACCCTACATGGGAGTTACAAGAGACCCAGTACTTC | CASSSDPTWELQETQYF
TRBJ2-7 | . | once | TRBV9 | 13 | TGTGCCAGCAGCGTAGCAAGTGAGGGCGAGCAGTACTTC | CASSVASEGEQYF
TRBJ2-3 | . | . | TRBV6-1 | 12 | TGTGCCAGCAGCCGGACAGACGGTACGCAGTATTTT | CASSRTDGTQYF
TRBJ1-4 | TRBD1 | . | TRBV30 | 15 | TGTGCCTGGAACGAGGGGGCCAGGGAGCACGAAAAACTGTTTTTT | CAWNEGAREHEKLFF
TRBJ2-5 | TRBD2 | . | TRBV4-1 | 13 | TGCGCCAGCAGCGGGACTAGCCGGGAGACCCAGTACTTC | CASSGTSRETQYF
TRBJ2-1 | . | . | TRBV6-5 | 15 | TGTGCCAGCAGTTCTGGACAGCCGAACTACAATGAGCAGTTCTTC | CASSSGQPNYNEQFF
TRBJ2-1 | . | . | TRBV4-1 | 15 | TGCGCCAGCAGCCTACGGCTAGCCTCCTACAATGAGCAGTTCTTC | CASSLRLASYNEQFF
TRBJ1-1 | . | . | TRBV20-1 | 11 | TGCAGTGCTCAGGGTCTCACTGAAGCTTTCTTT | CSAQGLTEAFF
TRBJ2-2 | . | . | TRBV9 | 16 | TGTGCCAGCAGCCCCCGGCAGGGGCCCTACACCGGGGAGCTGTTTTTT | CASSPRQGPYTGELFF
TRBJ2-1 | . | . | TRBV19 | 17 | TGTGCCAGTAGTATGGGCGGGGCAGTGAGCTCCTACAATGAGCAGTTCTTC | CASSMGGAVSSYNEQFF
TRBJ1-1 | . | . | TRBV27 | 14 | TGTGCCAGCCGCCCCTCGGGAGGCTTTCGAGTAGCTTTCTTT | CASRPSGGFRVAFF
TRBJ1-5 | TRBD1 | once | TRBV5-1 | 17 | TGCGCCAGCAGCTTGGTGCCACAGGGGATGAGCAATCAGCCCCAGCATTTT | CASSLVPQGMSNQPQHF
TRBJ1-2 | . | . | TRBV7-6 | 14 | TGTGCCAGCAGCACCTTGGGGGGGCCCTATGGCTACACCTTC | CASSTLGGPYGYTF
TRBJ2-7 | . | . | TRBV6-5 | 13 | TGTGCCAGCAGTTACGGGGGCCGGTACGAGCAGTACTTC | CASSYGGRYEQYF
TRBJ1-3 | . | . | TRBV29-1 | 11 | TGCAGCGGTATTACTGGAAACACCATATATTTT | CSGITGNTIYF
TRBJ2-7 | . | . | TRBV19 | 16 | TGTGCCAGTAGTACCCCCGGTGAAGGACTCTCCTACGAGCAGTACTTC | CASSTPGEGLSYEQYF
TRBJ1-3 | . | once | TRBV5-1 | 16 | TGCGCCAGCAGCTTAGCAGGGATCTCTCGGGGAAACACCATATATTTT | CASSLAGISRGNTIYF
TRBJ1-1 | TRBD1 | . | TRBV2 | 14 | TGTGCCAGCAGCTATCGTACAGGGGGCACTGAAGCTTTCTTT | CASSYRTGGTEAFF